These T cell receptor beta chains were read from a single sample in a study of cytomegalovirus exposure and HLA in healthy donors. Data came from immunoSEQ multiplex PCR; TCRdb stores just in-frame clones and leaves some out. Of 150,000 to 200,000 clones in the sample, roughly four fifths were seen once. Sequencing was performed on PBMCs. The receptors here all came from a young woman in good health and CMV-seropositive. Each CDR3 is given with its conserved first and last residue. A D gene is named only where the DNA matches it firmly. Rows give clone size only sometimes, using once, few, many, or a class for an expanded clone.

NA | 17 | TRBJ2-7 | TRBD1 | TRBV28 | CASSTGGAAPIPYEQYF | TGTGCCAGCAGTACAGGGGGCGCGGCTCCTATTCCCTACGAGCAGTACTTC
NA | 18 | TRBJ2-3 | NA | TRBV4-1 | CASSPGIARQGGTDTQYF | TGCGCCAGCAGCCCCGGAATAGCGAGACAAGGAGGCACAGATACGCAGTATTTT
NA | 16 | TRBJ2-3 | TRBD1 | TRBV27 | CASSSTGVTSTDTQYF | TGTGCCAGCAGTTCGACAGGGGTTACTAGCACAGATACGCAGTATTTT
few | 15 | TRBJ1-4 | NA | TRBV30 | CAWTSLWGGDEKLFF | TGTGCCTGGACTAGTCTCTGGGGGGGGGATGAAAAACTGTTTTTT
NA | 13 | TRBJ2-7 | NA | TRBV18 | CASSPEGLYEQYF | TGTGCCAGCTCACCGGAGGGACTCTACGAGCAGTACTTC
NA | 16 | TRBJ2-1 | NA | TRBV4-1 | CASSQLFSGGRNEQFF | TGCGCCAGCAGCCAGCTCTTTAGCGGAGGGCGCAATGAGCAGTTCTTC
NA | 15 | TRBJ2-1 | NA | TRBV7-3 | CASSLTLSSYNEQFF | TGTGCCAGCAGCTTAACCCTTAGCTCCTACAATGAGCAGTTCTTC
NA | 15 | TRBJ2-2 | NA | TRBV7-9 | CASSLGGWNTGELFF | TGTGCCAGCAGCTTAGGGGGCTGGAACACCGGGGAGCTGTTTTTT
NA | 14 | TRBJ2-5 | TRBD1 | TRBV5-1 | CASSPNRGAETQYF | TGCGCCAGCAGCCCTAACAGGGGAGCAGAGACCCAGTACTTC
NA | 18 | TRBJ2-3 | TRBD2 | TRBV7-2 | CASSSRPSNAGRADTQYF | TGTGCCAGCAGCTCCAGACCCTCCAACGCGGGGAGGGCAGATACGCAGTATTTT
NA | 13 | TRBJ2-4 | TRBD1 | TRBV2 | CASRGDRGDIQYF | TGTGCCAGCAGGGGGGACAGGGGGGACATTCAGTACTTC
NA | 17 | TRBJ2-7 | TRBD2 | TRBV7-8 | CASSPRLASAVLYEQYF | TGTGCCAGCAGCCCGCGACTAGCCTCAGCGGTTCTCTACGAGCAGTACTTC
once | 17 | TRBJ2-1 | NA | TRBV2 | CASIASRGASSYNEQFF | TGTGCCAGCATCGCCTCCCGGGGGGCGAGCTCCTACAATGAGCAGTTCTTC
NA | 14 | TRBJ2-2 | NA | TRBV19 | CASSSQGGTGELFF | TGTGCCAGTAGCTCACAGGGGGGGACCGGGGAGCTGTTTTTT
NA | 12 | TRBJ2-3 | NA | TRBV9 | CASSESADTQYF | TGTGCCAGCAGCGAAAGCGCAGATACGCAGTATTTT
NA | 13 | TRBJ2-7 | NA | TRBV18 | CASSRFPGYEQYF | TGTGCCAGCTCACGCTTTCCCGGCTACGAGCAGTACTTC
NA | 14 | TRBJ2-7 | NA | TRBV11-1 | CASSPSGISYEQYF | TGTGCCAGCAGCCCCTCGGGAATCTCCTACGAGCAGTACTTC
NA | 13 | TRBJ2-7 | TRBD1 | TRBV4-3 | CASSTDRSYEQYF | TGCGCCAGCAGCACGGACAGGTCCTACGAGCAGTACTTC
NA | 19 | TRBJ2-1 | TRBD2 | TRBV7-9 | CASSLALAGDQSSYNEQFF | TGTGCCAGCAGCTTAGCGCTTGCGGGGGACCAGAGCTCCTACAATGAGCAGTTCTTC
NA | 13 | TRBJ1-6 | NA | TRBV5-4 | CASSLTRDSPLHF | TGTGCCAGCAGCTTGACCCGGGATTCACCCCTCCACTTT
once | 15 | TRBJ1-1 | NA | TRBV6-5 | CASSSSLGLTTEAFF | TGTGCCAGCAGTTCCTCGTTGGGCCTGACCACTGAAGCTTTCTTT
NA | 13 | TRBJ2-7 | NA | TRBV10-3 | CAIRERSSYEQYF | TGTGCCATCAGAGAACGCAGCTCCTACGAGCAGTACTTC
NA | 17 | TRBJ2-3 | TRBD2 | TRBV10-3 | CAISESWSGGYTDTQYF | TGTGCCATCAGTGAGTCGTGGAGCGGGGGGTACACAGATACGCAGTATTTT
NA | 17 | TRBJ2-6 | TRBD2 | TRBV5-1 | CASSLVGGAGGANVLTF | TGCGCCAGCAGCTTGGTCGGGGGGGCAGGTGGGGCCAACGTCCTGACTTTC
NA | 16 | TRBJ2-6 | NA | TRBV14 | CASSQVERPWANVLTF | TGTGCCAGCAGCCAAGTTGAGAGGCCGTGGGCCAACGTCCTGACTTTC
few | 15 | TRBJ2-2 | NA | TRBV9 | CASTLGNSNTGELFF | TGTGCCAGCACCCTAGGAAACTCGAACACCGGGGAGCTGTTTTTT
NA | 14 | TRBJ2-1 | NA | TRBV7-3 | CASSLLLGGNEQFF | TGTGCCAGCAGCTTACTCCTGGGGGGCAATGAGCAGTTCTTC
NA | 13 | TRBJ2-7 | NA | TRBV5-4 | CASSASGSYEQYF | TGTGCCAGCAGCGCGTCAGGTTCCTACGAGCAGTACTTC